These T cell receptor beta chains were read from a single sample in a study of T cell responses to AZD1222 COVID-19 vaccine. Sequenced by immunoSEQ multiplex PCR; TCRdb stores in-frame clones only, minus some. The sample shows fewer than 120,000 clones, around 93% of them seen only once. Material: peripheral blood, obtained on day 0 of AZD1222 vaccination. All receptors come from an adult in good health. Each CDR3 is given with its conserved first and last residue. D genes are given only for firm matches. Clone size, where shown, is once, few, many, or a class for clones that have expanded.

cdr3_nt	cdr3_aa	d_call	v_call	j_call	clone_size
TGTGCCAGCAGTTGGAACAGCAAAAACTATGGCTACACCTTC	CASSWNSKNYGYTF	.	TRBV27	TRBJ1-2	.
TGTGCCAGCAGTGATTGGAGCTATAGCAATCAGCCCCAGCATTTT	CASSDWSYSNQPQHF	.	TRBV2	TRBJ1-5	.
TGTGCCAGCAGCTTACTAGCGGGGGGAGGAAAGACCGGGGAGCTGTTTTTT	CASSLLAGGGKTGELFF	TRBD2	TRBV5-5	TRBJ2-2	.
TGCGCCAGCAGCCAGGGGACAGGAGCCCTCCACTTT	CASSQGTGALHF	TRBD1	TRBV4-1	TRBJ1-6	.
TGCAGTGTAGGTAAAAACACTGAAGCTTTCTTT	CSVGKNTEAFF	.	TRBV20-1	TRBJ1-1	.
TGCGCCAGCAGCCAAGGGATCCACTACTACGAGCAGTACTTC	CASSQGIHYYEQYF	.	TRBV4-1	TRBJ2-7	.
TGTGCCAGCAGCATTGGGGATCAGCCCCAGCATTTT	CASSIGDQPQHF	.	TRBV11-2	TRBJ1-5	once
TGTGCCAGCAGCTCCCGGAGGGCGGGGGGCACAGATACGCAGTATTTT	CASSSRRAGGTDTQYF	TRBD2	TRBV13	TRBJ2-3	.
TGTGCCAGCAGCTCAGCGACAGGGCCGGGGACTGAAGCTTTCTTT	CASSSATGPGTEAFF	TRBD1	TRBV11-2	TRBJ1-1	.
TGTGCCAGCAGCCCCAGAAGCGGGGGGGCGCGGGAGACCCAGTACTTC	CASSPRSGGARETQYF	TRBD2	TRBV3-1/TRBV3-2	TRBJ2-5	once
TGTGCCAGCACCGAGGAGAGCTATGGCTACACCTTC	CASTEESYGYTF	.	TRBV28	TRBJ1-2	.
TGTGCCAGCAGCTCCGGGACCGTTTCCTACGAGCAGTACTTC	CASSSGTVSYEQYF	.	TRBV7-9	TRBJ2-7	.
TGTGCCAGCAGTCGATACGGGAGGAACTACGAGCAGTACTTC	CASSRYGRNYEQYF	TRBD2	TRBV14	TRBJ2-7	.
TGTGCCAGTACCGGGGGGACCTACGAGCAGTACTTC	CASTGGTYEQYF	TRBD2	TRBV19	TRBJ2-7	once
TGCGCCAGCAGCGAAGGACAGCCACCCTCTGGGGCCAACGTCCTGACTTTC	CASSEGQPPSGANVLTF	.	TRBV5-1	TRBJ2-6	.
TGTGCCAGCAGCTTAGTAATCAGCGGGGCGACAGATACGCAGTATTTT	CASSLVISGATDTQYF	TRBD2	TRBV7-9	TRBJ2-3	.
TGTGCCAGCAGCCCCTCGTATGGGGCACCAAGAACCTACAATGAGCAGTTCTTC	CASSPSYGAPRTYNEQFF	.	TRBV9	TRBJ2-1	.
TGTGCCAGCAACGACAGGGTCGGGGAATATGGCTACACCTTC	CASNDRVGEYGYTF	TRBD1	TRBV2	TRBJ1-2	once
TGTGCCAGCAGTTTAGGATCACAGGGGGCTACTGGCTACACCTTC	CASSLGSQGATGYTF	TRBD1	TRBV28	TRBJ1-2	.
TGTGCCACCTCCGGGGGGGGGATGAACACTGAAGCTTTCTTT	CATSGGGMNTEAFF	.	TRBV24-1	TRBJ1-1	.
TGTGCCTGGAGCTACCCCGGACGGATCGGCGATGGCTACACCTTC	CAWSYPGRIGDGYTF	.	TRBV30	TRBJ1-2	.
TGTGCCAGCATCGGCGGAGACTACGAGCAGTACTTC	CASIGGDYEQYF	.	TRBV2	TRBJ2-7	.
TGTGCCAGCAGCGTAGTGACAGGAAATAATGAAAAACTGTTTTTT	CASSVVTGNNEKLFF	.	TRBV9	TRBJ1-4	.
TGTGCCAGCAGCCAAGGGATAGCGAGCCCTCGGGATACGCAGTATTTT	CASSQGIASPRDTQYF	.	TRBV3-1/TRBV3-2	TRBJ2-3	.
TGCGCCAGCAGCGGAAATACGGCTGAAGCTTTCTTT	CASSGNTAEAFF	.	TRBV10-1	TRBJ1-1	.
TGTGCCAGCAGCTTAGTGCGAGGGCTTCGGGAAAAACTGTTTTTT	CASSLVRGLREKLFF	.	TRBV7-2	TRBJ1-4	.
TGTGCCTGGAGTAGGGGGTTGGCCTATAATTCACCCCTCCACTTT	CAWSRGLAYNSPLHF	.	TRBV30	TRBJ1-6	once
TGTGCCAGCAGCACAAGGACAGCCGGGGATCGCTACGAGCAGTACTTC	CASSTRTAGDRYEQYF	.	TRBV7-9	TRBJ2-7	.
TGTGCCAGCAGCTTAGGAGGGAACCAAGAGACCCAGTACTTC	CASSLGGNQETQYF	.	TRBV5-4	TRBJ2-5	.
TGTGCCAGCTCACCATCCGGGACTTCGAACACTGAAGCTTTCTTT	CASSPSGTSNTEAFF	.	TRBV18	TRBJ1-1	.
TGTGCCAGCAGCAAAGCGGGACAGTTTAAACCCTACGAGCAGTACTTC	CASSKAGQFKPYEQYF	.	TRBV21-1	TRBJ2-7	.